The clone carrying this T cell receptor (beta chain) was observed a single time. In the original workflow: Amplified reference gene primers provided the basis for estimating nucleated cell counts. Data came from immunoSEQ multiplex PCR; TCRdb stores just in-frame clones and leaves some out. The D gene and trimming were derived from the DNA, and the V and J assignments and clone size from that table. The data contain fewer than 80,000 clones, around 91% of them seen just once; the ten biggest clones take up roughly 4.8%. The sample comes from a study of blood T cell repertoires in COVID-19. Study information: There were acute and convalescent COVID-19 samples, and they came from the United States, Italy and Spain. The analysed material was cDNA or gDNA that came from T cells, B-cell-depleted T cells, or PBMCs.

This sequence was found in a man aged 50 or older with acute or convalescent COVID-19. Sequenced sample: peripheral blood.

The CDR3 nucleotides read TGTGCCAGCGGCCAATCGGACAGGGGAGGGGAAAAACTGTTTTTT. Protein: CASGQSDRGGEKLFF. This sequence joins TRBV6-5 and TRBJ1-4; TRBD1 matches at 9 bases. Trimming removed 8 bases from V and 8 bases from J; junction bases left unmatched: 12. Looked up from germline, CDR1 is MNHEY and CDR2 is SVGAGI. The CDR3 has 15 amino acids.